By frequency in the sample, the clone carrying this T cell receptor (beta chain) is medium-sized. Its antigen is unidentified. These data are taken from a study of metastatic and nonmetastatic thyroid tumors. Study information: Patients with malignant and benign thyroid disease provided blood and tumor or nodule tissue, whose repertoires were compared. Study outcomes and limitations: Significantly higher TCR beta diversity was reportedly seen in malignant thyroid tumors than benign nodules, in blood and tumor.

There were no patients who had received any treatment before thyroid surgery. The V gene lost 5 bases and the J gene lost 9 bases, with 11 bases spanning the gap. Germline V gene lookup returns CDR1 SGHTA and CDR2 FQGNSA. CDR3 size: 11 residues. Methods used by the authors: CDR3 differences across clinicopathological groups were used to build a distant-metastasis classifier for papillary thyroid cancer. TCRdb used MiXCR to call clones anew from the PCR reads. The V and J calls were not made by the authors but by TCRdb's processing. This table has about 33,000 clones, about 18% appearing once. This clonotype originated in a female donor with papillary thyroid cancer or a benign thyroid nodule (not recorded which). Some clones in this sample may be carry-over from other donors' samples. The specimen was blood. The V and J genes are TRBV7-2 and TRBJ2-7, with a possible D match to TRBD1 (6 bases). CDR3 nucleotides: TGTGCCAGCAGCGCTTCCAGGGGGCAGTACTTC. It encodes CASSASRGQYF.